This is a list of T cell receptor beta chains from one sample in a study of Ad26.COV2.S vaccination and SARS-CoV-2 variants. Measured with immunoSEQ multiplex PCR; TCRdb has only the in-frame clones, and not every one. The sample records 380,000 or so clones, about four fifths being singletons. The source material was peripheral blood, sampled in a trial of Ad26.COV2.S vaccine versus placebo. All receptors come from a person aged 18-65 years who received the Ad26.COV2.S COVID-19 vaccine or a placebo. Each CDR3 is given with its conserved first and last residue. Each record gives: CDR3 length, D gene, J gene, V gene, clone size, CDR3 DNA, CDR3 protein. A D gene is named only where the DNA matches it firmly. Size tells how often a clone was seen (once, few, many) or the class of an expanded clone, and some rows leave it out.

len: 15
d_gene: .
j_gene: TRBJ2-3
v_gene: TRBV7-3
abundance: .
CDR3nt: TGTGCCAGCAGACTCACCGGGAGCCCCGCAGATACGCAGTATTTT
CDR3aa: CASRLTGSPADTQYF

len: 14
d_gene: .
j_gene: TRBJ2-5
v_gene: TRBV11-3
abundance: .
CDR3nt: TGTGCCAGCAGTTCCCTAGAGACTCAAGAGACCCAGTACTTC
CDR3aa: CASSSLETQETQYF

len: 15
d_gene: .
j_gene: TRBJ1-2
v_gene: TRBV29-1
abundance: .
CDR3nt: TGCAGCGCCCAAGGTCGGACACAGGATAATTATGGCTACACCTTC
CDR3aa: CSAQGRTQDNYGYTF

len: 16
d_gene: .
j_gene: TRBJ2-1
v_gene: TRBV3-1/TRBV3-2
abundance: once
CDR3nt: TGTGCCAGCAGCCCCCAGTTAGGCGGAGGCTACAATGAGCAGTTCTTC
CDR3aa: CASSPQLGGGYNEQFF

len: 13
d_gene: .
j_gene: TRBJ1-2
v_gene: TRBV18
abundance: .
CDR3nt: TGTGCCAGCTCACCAGGACTTGGGTATGGCTACACCTTC
CDR3aa: CASSPGLGYGYTF

len: 17
d_gene: .
j_gene: TRBJ1-1
v_gene: TRBV19
abundance: .
CDR3nt: TGTGCCAGTAGTGGCTTGGACGGTGCCATAATGAACACTGAAGCTTTCTTT
CDR3aa: CASSGLDGAIMNTEAFF

len: 10
d_gene: .
j_gene: TRBJ2-3
v_gene: TRBV24-1
abundance: .
CDR3nt: TGTGCCACGGGGGCAGATACGCAGTATTTT
CDR3aa: CATGADTQYF

len: 15
d_gene: .
j_gene: TRBJ1-5
v_gene: TRBV9
abundance: .
CDR3nt: TGTGCCAGCAGCGTCCAAGGGACGCTAAATCAGCCCCAGCATTTT
CDR3aa: CASSVQGTLNQPQHF

len: 15
d_gene: .
j_gene: TRBJ2-2
v_gene: TRBV11-3
abundance: .
CDR3nt: TGTGCCAGCAGCTCCCCTCCTGGTCACACCGGGGAGCTGTTTTTT
CDR3aa: CASSSPPGHTGELFF

len: 11
d_gene: .
j_gene: TRBJ2-1
v_gene: TRBV3-1/TRBV3-2
abundance: .
CDR3nt: TGTGCCAGCAGCCAAATACGTGAGCAGTTCTTC
CDR3aa: CASSQIREQFF

len: 16
d_gene: TRBD1
j_gene: TRBJ2-2
v_gene: TRBV5-4
abundance: .
CDR3nt: TGTGCCAGCAGCCTGCTTTCGGACAGGGGCGCCGGGGAGCTGTTTTTT
CDR3aa: CASSLLSDRGAGELFF

len: 17
d_gene: TRBD1
j_gene: TRBJ1-2
v_gene: TRBV15
abundance: .
CDR3nt: TGTGCCACCAGCAGAGATAGCAAGGGGGGACAGTACCAGCGCTACACCTTC
CDR3aa: CATSRDSKGGQYQRYTF

len: 15
d_gene: .
j_gene: TRBJ1-3
v_gene: TRBV27
abundance: .
CDR3nt: TGTGCCAGCTCATCCCTCGGGACCAAGGGAAACACCATATATTTT
CDR3aa: CASSSLGTKGNTIYF

len: 17
d_gene: .
j_gene: TRBJ1-2
v_gene: TRBV5-6
abundance: once
CDR3nt: TGTGCCAGCAGCTTGTTCCGCAGTGCTGGCCAAACCTATGGCTACACCTTC
CDR3aa: CASSLFRSAGQTYGYTF

len: 17
d_gene: .
j_gene: TRBJ2-6
v_gene: TRBV4-1
abundance: .
CDR3nt: TGCGCCAGCAGCCAACTCTTATGGACCGCAGCGACCAACGTCCTGACTTTC
CDR3aa: CASSQLLWTAATNVLTF

len: 14
d_gene: .
j_gene: TRBJ2-3
v_gene: TRBV29-1
abundance: .
CDR3nt: TGCAGCGTTGAAGGGGGAAGGGGCACAGATACGCAGTATTTT
CDR3aa: CSVEGGRGTDTQYF

len: 15
d_gene: TRBD2
j_gene: TRBJ2-3
v_gene: TRBV10-3
abundance: .
CDR3nt: TGTGCCATCAGCAGACTAGCGGGGAGCACAGATACGCAGTATTTT
CDR3aa: CAISRLAGSTDTQYF

len: 16
d_gene: TRBD1
j_gene: TRBJ1-5
v_gene: TRBV3-1/TRBV3-2
abundance: .
CDR3nt: TGTGCCAGCAGCCGCCTGACAGGGGAGCCCAATCAGCCCCAGCATTTT
CDR3aa: CASSRLTGEPNQPQHF

len: 15
d_gene: .
j_gene: TRBJ1-2
v_gene: TRBV7-2
abundance: .
CDR3nt: TGTGCCAGCAGCTCTGGACTGTACCAAAACTATGGCTACACCTTC
CDR3aa: CASSSGLYQNYGYTF

len: 15
d_gene: .
j_gene: TRBJ1-4
v_gene: TRBV6-5
abundance: .
CDR3nt: TGTGCCAGCAGGGGGTGGGGAAGCGGAGATGAAAAACTGTTTTTT
CDR3aa: CASRGWGSGDEKLFF

len: 17
d_gene: TRBD1
j_gene: TRBJ2-5
v_gene: TRBV3-1/TRBV3-2
abundance: .
CDR3nt: TGTGCCAGCAGCCAAGGACTTGGCCGGGACAGGCAAGAGACCCAGTACTTC
CDR3aa: CASSQGLGRDRQETQYF

len: 13
d_gene: .
j_gene: TRBJ2-5
v_gene: TRBV4-1
abundance: .
CDR3nt: TGCGCCAGCAGCCAAAGCGGTCAAGAGACCCAGTACTTC
CDR3aa: CASSQSGQETQYF

len: 14
d_gene: .
j_gene: TRBJ2-3
v_gene: TRBV27
abundance: few
CDR3nt: TGTGCCAGCAGTCTACCCTACAGCACAGATACGCAGTATTTT
CDR3aa: CASSLPYSTDTQYF

len: 16
d_gene: .
j_gene: TRBJ2-1
v_gene: TRBV4-2
abundance: .
CDR3nt: TGTGCCAGCAGCCAAGATTTGCAAGCGGGTGGCAATGAGCAGTTCTTC
CDR3aa: CASSQDLQAGGNEQFF